This TCR beta chain was found in a study of blood T cell repertoires in COVID-19. In the study overall: PBMCs, B-cell-depleted T cells, or T cells provided the cDNA or gDNA that made up the material.

Germline V gives CDR1 SGHNT, CDR2 YYREEE (reference sequence). V gave up 0 bases and J gave up 3 bases; unmatched junction bases: 5. This CDR3 comprises 15 residues. Per the original data handling: Nucleated cell counts were estimated from reference gene primer amplification. Libraries were prepared by immunoSEQ multiplex PCR; TCRdb keeps only in-frame clonotypes and omits some of them. That table supplies the V and J calls and clone size; D and trimming were determined from the DNA. This sample has 130,000 to 150,000 clones, with 80% found just once. This receptor was taken from a man between 70 and 80 years old who had recovered from COVID-19. The chain uses TRBV5-4 and TRBJ1-1, with 7 bases matching TRBD1. The sequencing input was peripheral blood. This CDR3 reads CASSLGAGGHTEAFF. The CDR3 nucleotides are TGTGCCAGCAGCTTGGGGGCAGGGGGGCACACTGAAGCTTTCTTT.